This T cell receptor (beta chain) was identified in a study of patients and donors after allogeneic stem cell transplantation. There are 15 residues in the CDR3. In germline, CDR1 is KGHSH, CDR2 LQKENI. The V end was cut by 4 bases, the J end by 4 bases, with 17 bases between. TCRdb redid the calling of the RT-PCR reads with MiXCR, one entry per CDR3 protein. Of roughly 190,000 distinct CDR3 sequences detected, more than 35% appear once; the ten largest clones hold 33%. This clonotype was seen more than once but under ten times. The chain has TRBV18 and TRBJ2-7; D call uncertain. The sample consisted of blood, either unsorted or a sorted T cell fraction (not recorded which). The sequence derives from a human donor who was either an allogeneic HSCT recipient or a stem cell or donor lymphocyte infusion donor (not recorded which). It is not recorded whose cells these are; they may come from a transplant donor. CDR3 protein: CASSQVTSLSYEQYF. The CDR3 DNA sequence: TGTGCCAGCTCACAGGTCACTTCCCTTTCTTACGAGCAGTACTTC.